A selection of T cell receptor beta chains follows, all from one sample in a study of tumor-infiltrating lymphocytes in primary liver carcinoma. One entry per CDR3 protein results from TCRdb running MiXCR on the multiplex PCR reads. The profile shows roughly 50,000 distinct CDR3 sequences, over 70% of them singletons. The sequenced sample was liver tumor tissue from sampling region 2. The receptors originated from a man in his forties with primary liver carcinoma and hepatitis B virus infection. The CDR3 runs from the conserved cysteine through the conserved F or W.

j_call v_call cdr3_aa
TRBJ2-3 TRBV29-1 CSVAGELLGEYF
TRBJ2-7 TRBV4-1 CASSPRGGSSYEQYF
TRBJ1-6 TRBV6-1 CASSEIVTSYNSPLHF
TRBJ2-7 TRBV11-1 CASRLEATVFYEQYF
TRBJ1-2 TRBV4-1 CASETANYGYTF
TRBJ2-2 TRBV4-1 CASSQDVSVGGELFF
TRBJ2-6 TRBV6-5 CASRVWDRFGANVLTF
TRBJ2-5 TRBV11-2 CAGRPRDSPHQEAQYF
TRBJ2-4 TRBV28 CASSFARVKNIQCF
TRBJ2-1 TRBV6-5 CVSSYSGRGANEQFF
TRBJ1-3 TRBV4-1 CASSQAWKAGNTIYF
TRBJ2-1 TRBV5-6 CASSSEGGSSYNEQFF
TRBJ2-3 TRBV11-2 CASSPDDPLLIARSTDTQYF
TRBJ2-1 TRBV7-8 CASRPASGSYNEQFF
TRBJ2-1 TRBV11-1 CVSSLDRANEQFF
TRBJ1-2 TRBV6-1 CASSLQGDYGYTF
TRBJ1-5 TRBV11-3 CASSLGTVSGNQPQHF
TRBJ2-5 TRBV6-1 CESSEDAGLETQYF
TRBJ2-5 TRBV21-1 CASSIAAPGTGRFRQETQYF
TRBJ1-5 TRBV7-8 CASILGFAGTLDSNQPQHF
TRBJ1-2 TRBV4-1 CASSETAKYGYTF
TRBJ1-5 TRBV6-6 CANSLPKQPQHF
TRBJ2-2 TRBV5-1 CTGSWENTGELFF